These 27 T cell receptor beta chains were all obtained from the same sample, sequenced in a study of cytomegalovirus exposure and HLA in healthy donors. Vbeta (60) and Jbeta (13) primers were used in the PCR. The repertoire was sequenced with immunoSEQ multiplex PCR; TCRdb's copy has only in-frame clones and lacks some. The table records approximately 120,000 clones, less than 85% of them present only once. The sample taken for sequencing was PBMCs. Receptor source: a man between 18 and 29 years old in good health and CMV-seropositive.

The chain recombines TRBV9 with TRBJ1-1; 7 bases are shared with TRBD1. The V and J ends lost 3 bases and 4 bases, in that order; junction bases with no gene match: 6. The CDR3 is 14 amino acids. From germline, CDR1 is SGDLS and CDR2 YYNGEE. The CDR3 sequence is CASSAGQVFTEAFF. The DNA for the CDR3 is TGTGCCAGCAGCGCCGGACAGGTCTTCACTGAAGCTTTCTTT. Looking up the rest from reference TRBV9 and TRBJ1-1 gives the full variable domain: DSGVTQTPKHLITATGQRVTLRCSPRSGDLSVYWYQQSLDQGLQFLIQYYNGEERAKGNILERFSAQQFPDLHSELNLSSLELGDSALYFCASSAGQVFTEAFFGQGTRLTVV.

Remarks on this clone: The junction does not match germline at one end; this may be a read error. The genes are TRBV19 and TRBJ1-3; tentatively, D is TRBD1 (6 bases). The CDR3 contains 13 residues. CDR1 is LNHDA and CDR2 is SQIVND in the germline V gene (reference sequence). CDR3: CASSIAIDRFRDF. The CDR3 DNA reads TGTGCCAGTAGTATAGCCATCGACAGGTTCCGCGATTTT.

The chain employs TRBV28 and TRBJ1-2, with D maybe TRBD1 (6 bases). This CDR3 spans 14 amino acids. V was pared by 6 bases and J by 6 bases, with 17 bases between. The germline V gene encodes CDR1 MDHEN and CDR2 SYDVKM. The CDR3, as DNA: TGTGCCAGCAGCCTAGGGCGCCGACAGGATGGCTACACCTTC. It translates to CASSLGRRQDGYTF.

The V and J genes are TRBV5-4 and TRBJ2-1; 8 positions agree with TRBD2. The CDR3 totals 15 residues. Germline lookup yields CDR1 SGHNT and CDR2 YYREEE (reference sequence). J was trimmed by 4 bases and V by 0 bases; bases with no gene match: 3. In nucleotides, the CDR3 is TGTGCCAGCAGCTTGGACCAGCGGGAGTACAATGAGCAGTTCTTC. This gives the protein CASSLDQREYNEQFF.

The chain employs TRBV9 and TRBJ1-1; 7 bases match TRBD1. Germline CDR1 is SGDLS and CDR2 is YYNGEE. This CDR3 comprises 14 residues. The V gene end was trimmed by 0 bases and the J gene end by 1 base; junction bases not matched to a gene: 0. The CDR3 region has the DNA TGTGCCAGCAGCGTAGCAGGGGGGAACACTGAAGCTTTCTTT. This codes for CASSVAGGNTEAFF.

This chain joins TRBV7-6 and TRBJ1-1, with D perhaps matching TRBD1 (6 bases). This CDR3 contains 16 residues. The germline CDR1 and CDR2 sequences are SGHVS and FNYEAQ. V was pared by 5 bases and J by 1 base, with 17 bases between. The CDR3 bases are TGTGCCAGCAGCCGCCCCGTTGGGACACAGAACACTGAAGCTTTCTTT. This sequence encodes CASSRPVGTQNTEAFF.

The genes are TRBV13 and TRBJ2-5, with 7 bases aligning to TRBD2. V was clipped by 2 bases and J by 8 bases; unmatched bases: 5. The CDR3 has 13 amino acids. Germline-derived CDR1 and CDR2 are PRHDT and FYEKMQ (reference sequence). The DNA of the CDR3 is TGTGCCAGCAGCTTATCAGCGGGGCAAACCCAGTACTTC. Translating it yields CASSLSAGQTQYF.

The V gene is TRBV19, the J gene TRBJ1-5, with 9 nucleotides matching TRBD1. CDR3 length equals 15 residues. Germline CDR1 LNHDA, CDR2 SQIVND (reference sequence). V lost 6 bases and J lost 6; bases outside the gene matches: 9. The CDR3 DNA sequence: TGTGCCAGTAGCCGACTCGGACAGGGGCGTCAGCCCCAGCATTTT. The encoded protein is CASSRLGQGRQPQHF.

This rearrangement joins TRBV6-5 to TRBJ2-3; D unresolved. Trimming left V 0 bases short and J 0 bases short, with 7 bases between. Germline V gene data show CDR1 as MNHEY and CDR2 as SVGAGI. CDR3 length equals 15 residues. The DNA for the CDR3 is TGTGCCAGCAGTTACTCGTACAGTAGCACAGATACGCAGTATTTT. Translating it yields CASSYSYSSTDTQYF.

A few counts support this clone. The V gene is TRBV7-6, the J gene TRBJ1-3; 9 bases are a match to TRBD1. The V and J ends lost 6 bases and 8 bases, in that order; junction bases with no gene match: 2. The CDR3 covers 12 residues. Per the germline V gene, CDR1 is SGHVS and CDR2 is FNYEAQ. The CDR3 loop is CASRGQGHTIYF. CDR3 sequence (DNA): TGTGCCAGCAGGGGACAGGGTCACACCATATATTTT.

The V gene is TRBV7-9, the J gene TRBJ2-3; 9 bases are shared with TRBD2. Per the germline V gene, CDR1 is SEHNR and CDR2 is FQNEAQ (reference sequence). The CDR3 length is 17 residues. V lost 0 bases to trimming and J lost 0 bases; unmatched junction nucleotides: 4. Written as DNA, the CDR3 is TGTGCCAGCAGCTTAGCCGTCCTAGCGGGAAGCACAGATACGCAGTATTTT. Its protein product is CASSLAVLAGSTDTQYF. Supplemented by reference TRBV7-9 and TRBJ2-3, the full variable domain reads DTGVSQNPRHKITKRGQNVTFRCDPISEHNRLYWYRQTLGQGPEFLTYFQNEAQLEKSRLLSDRFSAERPKGSFSTLEIQRTEQGDSAMYLCASSLAVLAGSTDTQYFGPGTRLTVL.

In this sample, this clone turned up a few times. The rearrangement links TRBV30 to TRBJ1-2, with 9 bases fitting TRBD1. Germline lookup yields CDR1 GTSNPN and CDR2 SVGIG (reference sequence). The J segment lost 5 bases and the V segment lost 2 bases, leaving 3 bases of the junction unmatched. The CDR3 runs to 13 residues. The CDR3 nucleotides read TGTGCCTGGAGTAGCGGGACAGGGTATGGCTACACCTTC. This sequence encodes CAWSSGTGYGYTF.

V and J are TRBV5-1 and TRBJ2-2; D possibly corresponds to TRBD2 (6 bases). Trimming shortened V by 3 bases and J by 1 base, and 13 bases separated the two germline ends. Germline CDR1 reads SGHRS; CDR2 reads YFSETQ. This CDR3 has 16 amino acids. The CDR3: CASSSGSGLNTGELFF. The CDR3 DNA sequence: TGCGCCAGCAGCTCGGGGAGCGGGCTGAACACCGGGGAGCTGTTTTTT.

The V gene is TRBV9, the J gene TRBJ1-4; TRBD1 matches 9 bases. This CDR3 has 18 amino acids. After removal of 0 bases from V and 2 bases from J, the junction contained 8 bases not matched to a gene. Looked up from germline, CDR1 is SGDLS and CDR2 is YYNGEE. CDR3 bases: TGTGCCAGCAGCGTAGATGACCCGGGACAGGGCACTAATGAAAAACTGTTTTTT. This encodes CASSVDDPGQGTNEKLFF.

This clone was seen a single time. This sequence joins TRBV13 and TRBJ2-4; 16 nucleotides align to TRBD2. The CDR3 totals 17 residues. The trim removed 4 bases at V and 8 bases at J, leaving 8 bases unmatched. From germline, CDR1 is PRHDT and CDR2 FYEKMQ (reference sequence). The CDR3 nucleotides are TGTGCCAGCAGCTGGGGACTAGCGGGGGGGCCTCGGGACATTCAGTACTTC. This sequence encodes CASSWGLAGGPRDIQYF.

The CDR3 loop reads CAWIAANPSSTDTQYF. Written as DNA, the CDR3 is TGTGCCTGGATAGCGGCCAACCCATCTAGCACAGATACGCAGTATTTT. The genes are TRBV30 and TRBJ2-3; perhaps TRBD2 as D (6 bases). V gave up 4 bases and J gave up 0 bases, with 17 bases separating them. The CDR3 is 16 amino acids. The V gene's germline CDR1 is GTSNPN and CDR2 SVGIG (reference sequence).

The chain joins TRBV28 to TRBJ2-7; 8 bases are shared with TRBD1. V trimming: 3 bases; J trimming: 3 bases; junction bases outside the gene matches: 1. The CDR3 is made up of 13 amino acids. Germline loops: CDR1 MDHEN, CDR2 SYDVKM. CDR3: CASSFGQGYEQYF. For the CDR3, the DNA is TGTGCCAGCAGTTTCGGACAGGGCTACGAGCAGTACTTC.

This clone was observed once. The CDR3 here is CASSLSAGPYEQYF. The CDR3 region has the DNA TGTGCCAGCAGCTTATCGGCAGGGCCCTACGAGCAGTACTTC. The chain couples TRBV11-2 to TRBJ2-7, with a tentative D call TRBD1 (5 bases). Trimming removed 2 bases at V and 2 bases at J, with 10 bases between. The CDR3 is 14 amino acids. CDR1 and CDR2 (germline): SGHAT, FQNNGV.

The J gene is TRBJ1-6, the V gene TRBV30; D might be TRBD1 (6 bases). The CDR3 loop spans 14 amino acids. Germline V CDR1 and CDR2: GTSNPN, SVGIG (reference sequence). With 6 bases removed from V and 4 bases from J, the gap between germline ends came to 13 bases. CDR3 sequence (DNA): TGTGCCTGTACCGGACAGCCGTATAATTCACCCCTCCACTTT. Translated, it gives CACTGQPYNSPLHF.

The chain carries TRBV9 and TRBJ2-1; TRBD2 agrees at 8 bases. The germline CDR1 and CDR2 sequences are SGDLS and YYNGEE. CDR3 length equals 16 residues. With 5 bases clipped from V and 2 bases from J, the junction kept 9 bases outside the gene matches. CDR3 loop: CASSHTRTSPYNEQFF. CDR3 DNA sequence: TGTGCCAGCAGTCATACTAGGACTAGCCCCTACAATGAGCAGTTCTTC. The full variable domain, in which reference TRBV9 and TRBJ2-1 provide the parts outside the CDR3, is DSGVTQTPKHLITATGQRVTLRCSPRSGDLSVYWYQQSLDQGLQFLIQYYNGEERAKGNILERFSAQQFPDLHSELNLSSLELGDSALYFCASSHTRTSPYNEQFFGPGTRLTVL.

The CDR3 sequence: CASSRQGSMNQPQHF. CDR3 bases: TGTGCCAGCAGCAGACAGGGATCAATGAATCAGCCCCAGCATTTT. This rearrangement joins TRBV21-1 to TRBJ1-5; whether TRBD1, the table's D call, matches the DNA was not checked. TRBV21-1 has pseudogene status. The CDR3 runs to 15 residues.

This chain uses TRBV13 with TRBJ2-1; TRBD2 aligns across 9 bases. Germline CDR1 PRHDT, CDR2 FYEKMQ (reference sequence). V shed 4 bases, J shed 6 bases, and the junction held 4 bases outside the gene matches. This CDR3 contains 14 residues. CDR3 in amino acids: CASSSGGRGNEQFF. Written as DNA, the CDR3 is TGTGCCAGCAGCTCGGGCGGGAGGGGCAATGAGCAGTTCTTC.

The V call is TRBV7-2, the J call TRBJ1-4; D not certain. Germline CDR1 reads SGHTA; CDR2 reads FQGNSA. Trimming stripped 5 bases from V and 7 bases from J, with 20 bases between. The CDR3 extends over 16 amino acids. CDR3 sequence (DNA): TGTGCCAGCAGCCCGATTGAGTGGACTCTGGGTGAAAAACTGTTTTTT. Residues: CASSPIEWTLGEKLFF. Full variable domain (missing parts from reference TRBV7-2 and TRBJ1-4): GAGVSQSPSNKVTEKGKDVELRCDPISGHTALYWYRQSLGQGLEFLIYFQGNSAPDKSGLPSDRFSAERTGGSVSTLTIQRTQQEDSAVYLCASSPIEWTLGEKLFFGSGTQLSVL.

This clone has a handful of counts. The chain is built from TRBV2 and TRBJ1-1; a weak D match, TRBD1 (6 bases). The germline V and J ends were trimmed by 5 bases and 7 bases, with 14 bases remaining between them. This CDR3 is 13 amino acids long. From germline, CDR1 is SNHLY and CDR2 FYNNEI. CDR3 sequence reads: CASSPRTGYEAFF. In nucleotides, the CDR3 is TGTGCCAGCAGTCCGCGAACAGGGTATGAAGCTTTCTTT.

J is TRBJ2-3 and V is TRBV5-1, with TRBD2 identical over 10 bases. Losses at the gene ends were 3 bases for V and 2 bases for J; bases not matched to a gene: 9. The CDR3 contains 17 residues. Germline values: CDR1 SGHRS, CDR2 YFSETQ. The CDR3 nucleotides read TGCGCCAGCAGCTCTTCGGGCCTAGCGGGGGTCACAGATACGCAGTATTTT. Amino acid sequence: CASSSSGLAGVTDTQYF.

CDR3 residues: CASSRTEPNTEAFF. The DNA for the CDR3 is TGTGCCAGCAGCCGGACAGAGCCGAACACTGAAGCTTTCTTT. The V call is TRBV21-1, the J call TRBJ1-1; the table's D call of TRBD1 was not tested on the DNA. TRBV21-1 is described as a pseudogene. The CDR3 is 14 residues long.

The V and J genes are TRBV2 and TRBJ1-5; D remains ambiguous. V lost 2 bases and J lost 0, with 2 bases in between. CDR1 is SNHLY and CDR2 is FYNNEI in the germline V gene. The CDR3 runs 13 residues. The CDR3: CASSEHSNQPQHF. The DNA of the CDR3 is TGTGCCAGCAGTGAACATAGCAATCAGCCCCAGCATTTT.